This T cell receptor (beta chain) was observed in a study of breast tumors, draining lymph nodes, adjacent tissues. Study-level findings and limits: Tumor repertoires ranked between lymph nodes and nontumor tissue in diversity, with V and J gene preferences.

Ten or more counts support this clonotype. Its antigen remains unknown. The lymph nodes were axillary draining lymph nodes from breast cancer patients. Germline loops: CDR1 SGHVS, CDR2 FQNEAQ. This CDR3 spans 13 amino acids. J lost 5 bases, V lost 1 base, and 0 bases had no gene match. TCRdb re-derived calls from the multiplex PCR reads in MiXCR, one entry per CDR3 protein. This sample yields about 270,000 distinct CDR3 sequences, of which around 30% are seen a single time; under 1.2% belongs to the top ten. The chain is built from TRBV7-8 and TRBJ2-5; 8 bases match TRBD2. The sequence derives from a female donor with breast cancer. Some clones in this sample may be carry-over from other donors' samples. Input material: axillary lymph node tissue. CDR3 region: CASSLGLAETQYF. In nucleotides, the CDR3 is TGTGCCAGCAGCTTAGGACTAGCGGAGACCCAGTACTTC.